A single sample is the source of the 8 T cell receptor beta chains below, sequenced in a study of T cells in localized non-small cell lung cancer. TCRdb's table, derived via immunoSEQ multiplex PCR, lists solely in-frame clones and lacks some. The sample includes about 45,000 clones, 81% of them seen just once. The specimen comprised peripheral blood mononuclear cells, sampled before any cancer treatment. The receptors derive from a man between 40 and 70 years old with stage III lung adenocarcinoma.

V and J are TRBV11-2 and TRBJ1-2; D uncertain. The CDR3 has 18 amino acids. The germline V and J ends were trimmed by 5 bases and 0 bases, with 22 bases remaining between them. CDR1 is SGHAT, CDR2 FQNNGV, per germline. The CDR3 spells CASSLWRVDDLTNYGYTF. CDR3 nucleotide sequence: TGTGCCAGCAGCCTCTGGAGGGTAGACGATTTAACTAACTATGGCTACACCTTC.

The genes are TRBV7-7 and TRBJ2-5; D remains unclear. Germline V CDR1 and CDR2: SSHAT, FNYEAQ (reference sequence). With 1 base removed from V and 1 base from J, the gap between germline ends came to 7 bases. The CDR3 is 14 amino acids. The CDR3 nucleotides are TGTGCCAGCAGCTTAGATGGGTCCCAAGAGACCCAGTACTTC. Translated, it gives CASSLDGSQETQYF.

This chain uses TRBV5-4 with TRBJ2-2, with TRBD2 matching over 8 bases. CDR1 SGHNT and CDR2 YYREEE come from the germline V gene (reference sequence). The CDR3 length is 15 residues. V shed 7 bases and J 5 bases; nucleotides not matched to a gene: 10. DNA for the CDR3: TGTGCCAGCCAACGGGGGGGCTTTCGAACCGGGGAGCTGTTTTTT. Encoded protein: CASQRGGFRTGELFF.

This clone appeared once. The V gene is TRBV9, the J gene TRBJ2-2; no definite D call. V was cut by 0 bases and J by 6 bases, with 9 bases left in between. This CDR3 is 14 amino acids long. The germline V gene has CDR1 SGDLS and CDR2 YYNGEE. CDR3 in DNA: TGTGCCAGCAGCGTAGTCATTGGAGCCGGGGAGCTGTTTTTT. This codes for CASSVVIGAGELFF.

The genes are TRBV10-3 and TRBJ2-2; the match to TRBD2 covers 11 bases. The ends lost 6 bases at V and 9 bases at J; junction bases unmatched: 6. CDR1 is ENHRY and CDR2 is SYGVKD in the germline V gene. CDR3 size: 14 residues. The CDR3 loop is CAISGGLADRELFF. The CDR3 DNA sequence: TGTGCCATCAGCGGGGGACTAGCGGACCGGGAGCTGTTTTTT.

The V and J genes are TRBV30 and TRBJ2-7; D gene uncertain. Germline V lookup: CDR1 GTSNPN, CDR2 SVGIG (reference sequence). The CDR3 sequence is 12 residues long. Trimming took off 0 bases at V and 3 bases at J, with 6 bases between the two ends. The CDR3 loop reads CAWSVQVYEQYF. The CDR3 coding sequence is TGTGCCTGGAGTGTTCAGGTCTACGAGCAGTACTTC.

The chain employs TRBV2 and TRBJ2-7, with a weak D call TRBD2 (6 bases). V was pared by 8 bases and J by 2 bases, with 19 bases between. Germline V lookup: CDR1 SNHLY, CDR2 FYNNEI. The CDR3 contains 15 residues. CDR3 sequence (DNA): TGTGCCAGCGGCAGGACGGGGGATCTAACCTACGAGCAGTACTTC. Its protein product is CASGRTGDLTYEQYF.

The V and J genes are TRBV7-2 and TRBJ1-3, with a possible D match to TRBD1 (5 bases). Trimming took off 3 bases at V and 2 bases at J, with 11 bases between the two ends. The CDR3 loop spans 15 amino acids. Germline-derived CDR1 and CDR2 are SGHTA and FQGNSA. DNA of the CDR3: TGTGCCAGCAGCTTGTACCAGGGAGCTGGAAACACCATATATTTT. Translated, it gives CASSLYQGAGNTIYF.